The clone carrying this T cell receptor (beta chain) has a handful of counts. What it recognizes is unknown. These data come from a study of cytomegalovirus exposure and HLA in healthy donors. Study findings and constraints: In an earlier analysis, about 87% or about 30%: the productive usage of most TCR beta V segments. Among TCR beta chains of equal frequency, HLA-associated ones were more clonally expanded in a later analysis.

PCR was performed using 60 Vbeta and 13 Jbeta primers. Generated by immunoSEQ multiplex PCR, the TCRdb table keeps only in-frame clones and is missing some. Of 35,000 to 55,000 clones in the sample, about 60% were seen once. Germline CDR1 and CDR2: MNHEY and SVGAGI. V lost 0 bases and J lost 5, with 13 bases in between. This CDR3 comprises 15 residues. The genes are TRBV6-5 and TRBJ1-2; tentatively, D is TRBD1 (5 bases). This TCR was sampled from a human donor in good health. The source material was PBMCs. The CDR3 loop is CASSYSSLGTYGYTF. The DNA for the CDR3 is TGTGCCAGCAGTTACTCGTCTTTGGGGACTTATGGCTACACCTTC.